This T cell receptor beta chain stems from a study of blood T cell repertoires in COVID-19. Libraries were prepared by immunoSEQ multiplex PCR; TCRdb keeps only in-frame clonotypes and omits some of them. The data contain tens of thousands of clones, roughly 84% of them singletons. Germline CDR1 and CDR2: MNHEY and SVGAGI. The CDR3 extends over 15 amino acids. V dropped 6 bases and J dropped 5; count of bases not matched to a gene: 12. The TCR sequence derives from a woman in her 70s in a cohort sampled during active COVID-19. The J gene is TRBJ1-2, the V gene TRBV6-5; 7 positions agree with TRBD1. The sequenced material came from peripheral blood. CDR3 amino acids: CASSAQKTGLYGYTF. DNA of the CDR3: TGTGCCAGCAGCGCCCAAAAGACAGGGCTGTATGGCTACACCTTC.